Following are 19 T cell receptor beta chains from one sample sequenced in a study of blood T cell repertoires in COVID-19. Assay: immunoSEQ multiplex PCR; the TCRdb copy retains only in-frame clones and omits some. Here the sample spans roughly 430,000 clones, roughly 90% being singletons. Sequencing was carried out using PBMCs or T cells enriched from blood (not recorded which). The receptors here all came from a woman in her thirties or forties with acute COVID-19.

This clone has ten or more counts. The rearrangement uses TRBV3-1 (or the pseudogene TRBV3-2) and TRBJ2-7; 7 bases are shared with TRBD1. The length of the CDR3 is 16 residues. V dropped 1 base and J dropped 4; count of bases not matched to a gene: 10. The germline gives CDR1 LGHDT, CDR2 YNNKEL (reference sequence). In DNA, the CDR3 is TGTGCCAGCAGCCAAGGGGTGGGACAGACATTATACGAGCAGTACTTC. It is translated as CASSQGVGQTLYEQYF.

The chain couples TRBV2 to TRBJ1-3, with D unclear. The CDR3 consists of 13 residues. The V gene lost 6 bases and the J gene lost 9 bases, with 15 bases spanning the gap. Germline lookup yields CDR1 SNHLY and CDR2 FYNNEI. The CDR3 DNA is TGTGCCAGCAGCGGCCTTAGAGGTGGCACCATATATTTT. Its protein product is CASSGLRGGTIYF.

The V gene is TRBV13, the J gene TRBJ1-2; the match to TRBD1 covers 7 bases. This CDR3 is 13 amino acids long. From germline, CDR1 is PRHDT and CDR2 FYEKMQ (reference sequence). With 6 bases clipped from V and 4 bases from J, the junction kept 5 bases outside the gene matches. The CDR3 is CASRMTGSYGYTF. The CDR3 nucleotides are TGTGCCAGCAGAATGACAGGGTCCTATGGCTACACCTTC.

The V and J genes are TRBV19 and TRBJ1-5; 7 nucleotides agree with TRBD1. CDR3 size: 16 residues. V shed 5 bases and J 6 bases; nucleotides not matched to a gene: 13. Germline CDR1 reads LNHDA; CDR2 reads SQIVND (reference sequence). The CDR3 protein is CASSEGQGEPTQPQHF. The CDR3 DNA follows: TGTGCCAGTAGTGAGGGCCAGGGGGAGCCAACTCAGCCCCAGCATTTT.

V is TRBV2 and J is TRBJ1-2; D unclear. Trimming cost V 8 bases and J 7 bases, with 14 bases left between them. This CDR3 spans 12 amino acids. Germline CDR1 reads SNHLY; CDR2 reads FYNNEI. The CDR3: CASPTRYGGYTF. CDR3 DNA sequence: TGTGCCAGCCCTACGCGGTATGGTGGCTACACCTTC.

The gene calls are TRBV3-1 (or the pseudogene TRBV3-2) and TRBJ2-7, with TRBD2 identical over 7 bases. CDR3 length: 15 residues. Germline assignment: CDR1 LGHDT and CDR2 YNNKEL (reference sequence). With 3 bases clipped from V and 0 bases from J, the junction kept 5 bases outside the gene matches. This chain's CDR3 is CASSQMRGSSYEQYF. The CDR3 DNA reads TGTGCCAGCAGCCAGATGCGGGGGAGCTCCTACGAGCAGTACTTC.

The gene calls are TRBV2 and TRBJ1-4; maybe TRBD1 (6 bases). V dropped 6 bases and J dropped 4 bases, with 15 bases sitting between them. Germline CDR1 reads SNHLY; CDR2 reads FYNNEI. CDR3 size: 15 residues. The CDR3: CASRDQGQINEKLFF. The CDR3 DNA is TGTGCCAGCAGAGACCAAGGACAGATTAATGAAAAACTGTTTTTT.

The chain employs TRBV2 and TRBJ1-2; D ambiguous. Trimming removed 7 bases from V and 5 bases from J, with 17 bases in between. Germline loops: CDR1 SNHLY, CDR2 FYNNEI. This CDR3 comprises 14 residues. The CDR3 bases are TGTGCCAGCATGAGGGCCACCGGAGATTATGGCTACACCTTC. Translating it yields CASMRATGDYGYTF.

This clone appeared a single time. The genes are TRBV30 and TRBJ1-6, with TRBD1 matching 9 bases. The germline CDR1 and CDR2 sequences are GTSNPN and SVGIG (reference sequence). This CDR3 spans 14 amino acids. V dropped 3 bases and J dropped 11; count of bases not matched to a gene: 8. Written as DNA, the CDR3 is TGTGCCTGGAGGGACAGGGGATCTCGTCCACCCCTCCACTTT. The encoded protein is CAWRDRGSRPPLHF.

This clone was detected a few times. J is TRBJ1-1 and V is TRBV6-5, with D perhaps matching TRBD1 (5 bases). Germline CDR1 MNHEY, CDR2 SVGAGI. Trimming removed 0 bases at V and 3 bases at J, with 8 bases between. The CDR3 has 14 residues. CDR3 region: CASSYSRGDTEAFF. The CDR3 coding sequence is TGTGCCAGCAGTTACTCCCGGGGGGACACTGAAGCTTTCTTT.

The rearrangement uses TRBV7-8 and TRBJ1-2; D uncertain. The germline V and J ends were trimmed by 1 base and 0 bases, with 6 bases remaining between them. In germline, CDR1 is SGHVS, CDR2 FQNEAQ. This CDR3 region has 14 residues. The CDR3 sequence is CASSLGLTNYGYTF. Written as DNA, the CDR3 is TGTGCCAGCAGCTTAGGTCTTACTAACTATGGCTACACCTTC.

The V call is TRBV19, the J call TRBJ2-3; maybe TRBD1 (6 bases). Germline V lookup: CDR1 LNHDA, CDR2 SQIVND (reference sequence). Trimming left V 4 bases short and J 3 bases short, with 14 bases between. This CDR3 is built from 15 residues. The CDR3 protein is CASSSQGRRTDTQYF. The CDR3 DNA reads TGTGCCAGTAGTAGCCAGGGGCGCCGAACAGATACGCAGTATTTT.

This chain links TRBV3-1 (or the pseudogene TRBV3-2) with TRBJ1-4, with 9 positions matching TRBD1. Germline V gene data show CDR1 as LGHDT and CDR2 as YNNKEL (reference sequence). Losses at the gene ends were 2 bases for V and 8 bases for J; bases not matched to a gene: 6. There are 15 residues in the CDR3. The CDR3 sequence: CASSQKTGGSEKLFF. The CDR3 region has the DNA TGTGCCAGCAGCCAAAAGACAGGGGGATCCGAAAAACTGTTTTTT.

The chain uses TRBV19 and TRBJ1-1; D gene ambiguous. Trimming stripped 7 bases from V and 3 bases from J, with 15 bases between. Per germline, CDR1 LNHDA and CDR2 SQIVND (reference sequence). The CDR3 length is 14 residues. This CDR3 is CASKPFNSDTEAFF. As DNA, the CDR3 is TGTGCCAGTAAGCCGTTCAACAGTGACACTGAAGCTTTCTTT.

The V and J genes are TRBV27 and TRBJ1-1; 7 nucleotides align to TRBD1. The CDR3 extends over 15 amino acids. Germline CDR1 and CDR2: MNHEY and SMNVEV (reference sequence). V gave up 2 bases and J gave up 3 bases; unmatched junction bases: 6. CDR3 protein: CASSLRTGGDTEAFF. As DNA, the CDR3 is TGTGCCAGCAGTTTAAGGACAGGAGGGGACACTGAAGCTTTCTTT.

The rearrangement links TRBV5-1 to TRBJ1-4, with 7 bases that match TRBD1. Unmatched junction bases numbered 10, after V lost 2 bases and J lost 6 bases. CDR1 is SGHRS, CDR2 YFSETQ, per germline. CDR3 length equals 16 residues. CDR3 bases: TGCGCCAGCAGCTTTACAGGGGCCGATACGGATGAAAAACTGTTTTTT. It specifies CASSFTGADTDEKLFF.

V gene TRBV9 combines with J gene TRBJ1-6; 10 nucleotides align to TRBD1. J lost 10 bases, V lost 0 bases, and 10 bases had no gene match. Germline V gene sequence: CDR1 SGDLS, CDR2 YYNGEE. The CDR3 has 17 amino acids. This CDR3 is CASSVASTGGAWSPLHF. DNA of the CDR3: TGTGCCAGCAGCGTAGCCTCGACAGGGGGCGCTTGGTCACCCCTCCACTTT.

The rearrangement joins TRBV6-5 to TRBJ1-1, with TRBD1 matching 9 bases. Trimming removed 8 bases from V and 4 bases from J; junction bases left unmatched: 2. Germline V gene data show CDR1 as MNHEY and CDR2 as SVGAGI. CDR3 length: 12 residues. CDR3 nucleotide sequence: TGTGCCAGCGGACAGGGGTTCACTGAAGCTTTCTTT. Translated, it gives CASGQGFTEAFF.

Turning to this clone: At one boundary the junction diverges from the germline segment, which might be a read error. The chain carries TRBV19 and TRBJ1-2, with a possible D match to TRBD1 (5 bases). Germline V gene data show CDR1 as LNHDA and CDR2 as SQIVND (reference sequence). This CDR3 has 11 amino acids. CDR3 coding DNA: TGTGCGAGTAGGGTCAGGGATGGCTACACCTTC. As protein: CASRVRDGYTF.